The 27 T cell receptor beta chains reported below all come from one sample, sequenced in a study of shared clonotypes between healthy human individuals. Profiling relied on immunoSEQ multiplex PCR, and the TCRdb table lists in-frame clones only, not all of them. The sample lists hundreds of thousands of clones; around four fifths were seen once. The sequenced material came from memory CD4+ T cells sorted from blood. Subset described: CD45RA-negative fraction. All receptors derive from a woman in her thirties in good health.

This clone has only one observation. The chain joins TRBV7-7 to TRBJ2-2; maybe TRBD1 (5 bases). CDR3 length: 15 amino acids. V shed 5 bases and J shed 4 bases, with 14 bases lying between them. Germline V gene lookup returns CDR1 SSHAT and CDR2 FNYEAQ (reference sequence). The DNA for the CDR3 is TGTGCCAGCAGCCCACAGGTCTTAGCCACCGGGGAGCTGTTTTTT. Amino acids: CASSPQVLATGELFF.

The chain joins TRBV4-2 to TRBJ2-6; D ambiguous. This CDR3 region has 21 residues. Germline V gene lookup returns CDR1 LGHNA and CDR2 YNFKEQ. With 0 bases removed from V and 1 base from J, the gap between germline ends came to 22 bases. CDR3 region: CASSQDRWGGRSSSGANVLTF. In DNA form, the CDR3 reads TGTGCCAGCAGCCAAGATCGGTGGGGTGGCAGATCCTCGTCTGGGGCCAACGTCCTGACTTTC.

There are a few counts of this clone. J is TRBJ2-3 and V is TRBV6-5, with TRBD2 matching 9 bases. Germline V gene sequence: CDR1 MNHEY, CDR2 SVGAGI. CDR3 length: 15 residues. Trimming cost V 5 bases and J 1 base; bases outside gene matches: 4. The CDR3 DNA follows: TGTGCCAGCAGTCTTCGGACTAGCGGCACAGATACGCAGTATTTT. Protein product: CASSLRTSGTDTQYF.

The V gene is TRBV2, the J gene TRBJ2-7; D call uncertain. Trimming pared 3 bases from V and 7 bases from J, leaving 13 bases between. The CDR3 length is 13 residues. Germline V lookup: CDR1 SNHLY, CDR2 FYNNEI. CDR3 amino acids: CASSDATGYEQYF. The DNA of the CDR3 is TGTGCCAGCAGTGACGCCACGGGTTATGAGCAGTACTTC.

The gene calls are TRBV28 and TRBJ2-7; D perhaps matches TRBD1 (5 bases). Germline V gives CDR1 MDHEN, CDR2 SYDVKM. V gave up 2 bases and J gave up 5 bases, with 19 bases separating them. This CDR3 contains 16 residues. The CDR3 coding sequence is TGTGCCAGCAGTTTACCCGGGTCAGGGTATATCCACGAGCAGTACTTC. This gives the protein CASSLPGSGYIHEQYF.

This clone occurred many times. The rearrangement links TRBV28 to TRBJ2-3; no firm D call. The CDR3 sequence is 13 residues long. V lost 11 bases to trimming and J lost 0 bases, with 12 bases between them. Germline CDR1 MDHEN, CDR2 SYDVKM. The CDR3 nucleotides read TGTGCCGCGAACAGTCGGAGCACAGATACGCAGTATTTT. Protein: CAANSRSTDTQYF.

The chain employs TRBV28 and TRBJ1-2, with 7 bases aligning to TRBD1. The CDR3 consists of 12 residues. Germline V gene sequence: CDR1 MDHEN, CDR2 SYDVKM. The V segment lost 8 bases and the J segment 8 bases; nucleotides outside the gene matches: 8. CDR3 in amino acids: CASQSTGAGYTF. DNA of the CDR3: TGTGCCAGCCAAAGCACAGGGGCCGGCTACACCTTC.

This chain uses TRBV4-1 with TRBJ1-2, with 7 bases fitting TRBD1. V shed 4 bases and J 8 bases; nucleotides not matched to a gene: 10. CDR1 and CDR2 from the germline V gene are MGHRA and YSYEKL. There are 14 residues in the CDR3. The CDR3 here is CASSLGTDREGYTF. The DNA of the CDR3 is TGCGCCAGCAGCCTAGGAACTGACAGGGAAGGCTACACCTTC.

The rearrangement joins TRBV25-1 to TRBJ2-3; weak D call: TRBD2 (6 bases). V lost 3 bases to trimming and J lost 3 bases, with 10 bases between them. CDR1 MGHDK and CDR2 SYGVNS come from the germline V gene. The CDR3 extends over 14 amino acids. In nucleotides, the CDR3 is TGTGCCAGCAGTGATCCGGGGAGGACAGATACGCAGTATTTT. This encodes CASSDPGRTDTQYF. Together with reference TRBV25-1 and TRBJ2-3, the CDR3 gives the full variable domain: EADIYQTPRYLVIGTGKKITLECSQTMGHDKMYWYQQDPGMELHLIHYSYGVNSTEKGDLSSESTVSRIRTEHFPLTLESARPSHTSQYLCASSDPGRTDTQYFGPGTRLTVL.

The chain has TRBV2 and TRBJ2-2; D is unresolved. The V gene lost 6 bases and the J gene lost 9 bases, with 11 bases spanning the gap. The CDR3 loop spans 12 amino acids. In germline, CDR1 is SNHLY, CDR2 FYNNEI. This CDR3 reads CASSLSRRELFF. DNA of the CDR3: TGTGCCAGCAGCCTGAGTCGCAGGGAGCTGTTTTTT.

This clone was found many times. The chain carries TRBV6-5 and TRBJ2-5; TRBD2 agrees at 13 bases. Looked up from germline, CDR1 is MNHEY and CDR2 is SVGAGI. The V and J ends lost 5 bases and 9 bases, in that order; junction bases with no gene match: 9. The CDR3 contains 15 residues. CDR3 nucleotides: TGTGCCAGCAGTAACGGACTAGCGGGAGCATCGGCCCAGTACTTC. This translates into CASSNGLAGASAQYF.

The V and J genes are TRBV29-1 and TRBJ2-5, with 10 bases that match TRBD1. V was clipped by 4 bases and J by 6 bases; unmatched bases: 17. This CDR3 region has 17 residues. The germline V gene has CDR1 SQVTM and CDR2 ANQGSEA. The CDR3 DNA reads as TGCAGCGTTGCACGGCCGGGACAGGGGCCCCCCGGGAAGACCCAGTACTTC. The encoded protein is CSVARPGQGPPGKTQYF.

This clone showed up just a few times. The chain employs TRBV5-1 and TRBJ2-1; the D gene could be TRBD1 or TRBD2 (5 bases each). The CDR3 has 15 residues. Per the germline V gene, CDR1 is SGHRS and CDR2 is YFSETQ. Trimming cost V 6 bases and J 1 base, with 14 bases left between them. The CDR3 is CASTLTRGSYNEQFF. The CDR3 nucleotides read TGCGCCAGCACCCTGACGAGGGGTTCCTACAATGAGCAGTTCTTC.

CDR3: CASSPRRSETDTQYF. DNA of the CDR3: TGTGCCAGCTCACCACGGCGGTCCGAGACAGATACGCAGTATTTT. The V call is TRBV18, the J call TRBJ2-3; D is uncertain. CDR1 and CDR2 from the germline V gene are KGHSH and LQKENI. Trimming removed 1 base at V and 3 bases at J, with 11 bases between. The CDR3 has 15 residues.

The chain employs TRBV5-1 and TRBJ2-3; D gene uncertain. Trimming cost V 2 bases and J 5 bases, with 12 bases left between them. Per the germline V gene, CDR1 is SGHRS and CDR2 is YFSETQ. The CDR3 spans 14 residues. CDR3 sequence (DNA): TGCGCCAGCAGCTTTAAGTACGACATAGATACGCAGTATTTT. Translating gives CASSFKYDIDTQYF.

The chain combines TRBV25-1 with TRBJ2-7; TRBD2 matches at 11 bases. This CDR3 is 15 amino acids long. CDR1 is MGHDK and CDR2 is SYGVNS in the germline V gene. After removal of 4 bases from V and 2 bases from J, the junction contained 4 bases not matched to a gene. The CDR3 region is CASSGGTSGAYEQYF. DNA of the CDR3: TGTGCCAGCAGTGGAGGGACTAGCGGAGCCTACGAGCAGTACTTC.

This chain links TRBV10-1 with TRBJ2-3; a possible D gene is TRBD2 (7 bases). The CDR3 is made up of 16 amino acids. CDR1 WNHNN and CDR2 SYGVQD come from the germline V gene (reference sequence). The V gene lost 3 bases and the J gene lost 5 bases, with 18 bases spanning the gap. CDR3 nucleotide sequence: TGCGCCAGCAGTGAAGGTTCGGGAGGAGGGGGAGATACGCAGTATTTT. This translates into CASSEGSGGGGDTQYF.

In its sample, this clone was seen once. The rearrangement uses TRBV14 and TRBJ1-1; 9 bases are shared with TRBD1. J gave up 5 bases and V 3 bases, and 4 bases lay outside the gene matches. Germline CDR1 and CDR2: SGHDN and FVKESK. The CDR3 covers 14 residues. Here the CDR3 reads CASSHGQGRTEAFF. In nucleotides, the CDR3 is TGTGCCAGCAGCCATGGACAGGGGAGAACTGAAGCTTTCTTT.

This chain links TRBV29-1 with TRBJ2-1; TRBD2 aligns across 7 bases. The CDR3 has 16 residues. Germline V lookup: CDR1 SQVTM, CDR2 ANQGSEA. With 3 bases clipped from V and 4 bases from J, the junction kept 12 bases outside the gene matches. CDR3 loop: CSVDDTTSPLYNEQFF. The CDR3 region has the DNA TGCAGCGTTGATGACACGACTAGCCCCCTTTACAATGAGCAGTTCTTC.

The chain uses TRBV29-1 and TRBJ2-5; TRBD2 might be the D (6 bases). The CDR3 contains 13 residues. CDR1 SQVTM and CDR2 ANQGSEA come from the germline V gene. V lost 4 bases, J lost 4 bases, and 13 bases lay in between. The CDR3 DNA reads as TGCAGCGTTGGGGGGGAGTTAGCAGAGACCCAGTACTTC. Protein sequence: CSVGGELAETQYF.

The chain has TRBV5-1 and TRBJ2-5, with 9 nucleotides matching TRBD2. The junction had 12 bases not matched to a gene; V was cut back by 6 bases and J by 0 bases. This CDR3 has 17 amino acids. The germline V gene has CDR1 SGHRS and CDR2 YFSETQ. CDR3: CASTWGPTSGDQETQYF. DNA for the CDR3: TGCGCCAGCACCTGGGGGCCGACTAGCGGAGACCAAGAGACCCAGTACTTC.

J is TRBJ1-1 and V is TRBV29-1; unclear D gene. The CDR3 has 14 residues. V dropped 6 bases and J dropped 5 bases, with 19 bases sitting between them. Per germline, CDR1 SQVTM and CDR2 ANQGSEA. Written as DNA, the CDR3 is TGCAGCGTCGCCGGGAACCTTGGTAGGACTGAAGCTTTCTTT. Translation: CSVAGNLGRTEAFF.

This chain joins TRBV6-6 and TRBJ2-7, with 8 bases identical to TRBD1. Germline CDR1 is MNHNY and CDR2 is SVGAGI (reference sequence). CDR3 length: 13 residues. Trimming at V came to 2 bases and at J to 9 bases, leaving 6 bases not matched to a gene. The CDR3 nucleotides read TGTGCCAGCAGTTACGTCAGGGGGCGCGGGCAGTACTTC. As protein: CASSYVRGRGQYF.

This clone came up many times. The same CDR3 also results from other DNA sequences found in this sample. Here the CDR3 reads CASSPGTGRMNTEAFF. The CDR3 DNA sequence: TGTGCCAGCAGCCCAGGGACAGGGAGGATGAACACTGAAGCTTTCTTT. The rearrangement uses TRBV7-2 and TRBJ1-1; the match to TRBD1 covers 9 bases. Unmatched junction bases numbered 7, after V lost 5 bases and J lost 0 bases. This CDR3 has 16 amino acids. CDR1 SGHTA and CDR2 FQGNSA come from the germline V gene.

Worth noting for this clone: This probably arose from a read error, given a far larger clone one base away. This chain joins TRBV7-3 and TRBJ1-1; the D gene is possibly TRBD1 (6 bases). The ends were cut back, 4 bases at V and 1 base at J, with 7 bases in the middle. There are 13 residues in the CDR3. Germline V gene data show CDR1 as SGHTA and CDR2 as FQGTGA. CDR3 nucleotide sequence: TGTGCCAGCAGCTCGGGACAGAACACTGAAGCTTTCTTT. Translation: CASSSGQNTEAFF.

The chain combines TRBV2 with TRBJ2-5, with D maybe TRBD2 (5 bases). This CDR3 contains 12 residues. Germline V CDR1 and CDR2: SNHLY, FYNNEI. Trimming pared 3 bases from V and 7 bases from J, leaving 9 bases between. The chain's CDR3 is CASSERSGTQYF. The CDR3 coding sequence is TGTGCCAGCAGTGAGAGGAGCGGGACCCAGTACTTC.

This clone was detected only once. The V call is TRBV29-1, the J call TRBJ2-1; TRBD2 matches at 10 bases. V lost 4 bases and J lost 9; bases outside the gene matches: 12. Germline V gene data show CDR1 as SQVTM and CDR2 as ANQGSEA. The CDR3 extends over 15 amino acids. The CDR3 protein is CSVAGLAADLSEQFF. The CDR3 DNA follows: TGCAGCGTTGCAGGACTAGCGGCGGATTTGAGTGAGCAGTTCTTC.